One and the same sample provided the 10 T cell receptor beta chains below, sequenced in a study of blood T cell repertoires in COVID-19 (dated by TCRdb to 2018 to 2020). To prepare the library, the immunoSEQ multiplex PCR assay was applied. The immuneACCESS repertoire file appears here via TCRdb, limited to in-frame rearrangements. These files lack a portion of the clones; in checked studies, under half of the deficit traces to unresolved V genes, and the cause of the others is not known. In all, the sample holds roughly 300,000 clones, and roughly 90% of those were seen once. Clones ranked in the top ten supply around 6% of the sample. Sequenced material: peripheral blood. The origin of the receptors is a man between 18 and 35 years old who had recovered from COVID-19.

This clone appeared a single time. The chain joins TRBV11-2 to TRBJ2-3, with 8 bases aligning to TRBD2. Germline assignment: CDR1 SGHAT and CDR2 FQNNGV. This CDR3 has 15 amino acids. The V gene end was trimmed by 5 bases and the J gene end by 5 bases; junction bases not matched to a gene: 9. The CDR3 coding sequence is TGTGCCAGCAGCGACCGCGGGGGGCTGGTAGATACGCAGTATTTT. It is translated as CASSDRGGLVDTQYF.

This chain uses TRBV5-1 with TRBJ2-6, with D possibly matching TRBD2 (6 bases). CDR1 is SGHRS, CDR2 YFSETQ, per germline. The CDR3 has 18 amino acids. Trimming took 0 bases from V and 0 from J, leaving 13 bases between them. DNA for the CDR3: TGCGCCAGCAGCTTGGCCAACGCGGGGTCCTCTGGGGCCAACGTCCTGACTTTC. Amino acid sequence: CASSLANAGSSGANVLTF.

The rearrangement uses TRBV7-2 and TRBJ2-7; 8 bases align to TRBD2. The CDR3 totals 17 residues. After removal of 0 bases from V and 2 bases from J, the junction contained 9 bases not matched to a gene. Germline CDR1 and CDR2: SGHTA and FQGNSA. The CDR3 sequence is CASSLALTSGSTYEQYF. The CDR3 bases are TGTGCCAGCAGCTTAGCGTTAACTAGCGGTTCCACCTACGAGCAGTACTTC. Based on the CDR3 plus reference TRBV7-2 and TRBJ2-7, the full variable domain is GAGVSQSPSNKVTEKGKDVELRCDPISGHTALYWYRQSLGQGLEFLIYFQGNSAPDKSGLPSDRFSAERTGGSVSTLTIQRTQQEDSAVYLCASSLALTSGSTYEQYFGPGTRLTVT.

This rearrangement joins TRBV25-1 to TRBJ2-3; possibly TRBD1 for D (5 bases). The CDR3 length is 16 residues. The germline V and J ends were trimmed by 1 base and 2 bases, with 13 bases remaining between them. The germline V gene has CDR1 MGHDK and CDR2 SYGVNS. The CDR3 region is CASSESAEGATDTQYF. Here the CDR3 DNA reads TGTGCCAGCAGTGAATCCGCCGAAGGGGCCACAGATACGCAGTATTTT.

This chain connects TRBV18 to TRBJ1-2; perhaps TRBD1 as D (6 bases). This CDR3 spans 15 amino acids. V lost 5 bases, J lost 3 bases, and 16 bases lay in between. The V gene's germline CDR1 is KGHSH and CDR2 LQKENI. In DNA, the CDR3 is TGTGCCAGCTCAATACAGGGCCTTGAAGACTATGGCTACACCTTC. This translates into CASSIQGLEDYGYTF.

V gene TRBV7-8 combines with J gene TRBJ2-1; 11 nucleotides line up with TRBD2. V lost 2 bases to trimming and J lost 10 bases; unmatched junction nucleotides: 7. Germline V gene data show CDR1 as SGHVS and CDR2 as FQNEAQ. The CDR3 sequence is 15 residues long. The CDR3 sequence is CASSLSLAGVGEQFF. CDR3 bases: TGTGCCAGCAGCTTATCACTAGCGGGAGTAGGAGAGCAGTTCTTC.

This clone was observed once. V usage is TRBV27 and J usage is TRBJ1-1; 9 bases match TRBD1. The germline gives CDR1 MNHEY, CDR2 SMNVEV (reference sequence). The CDR3 is 15 amino acids. After removal of 5 bases from V and 9 bases from J, the junction contained 13 bases not matched to a gene. CDR3 nucleotides: TGTGCCAGCAGTGGCTCCGGGACAGGGTTTATTAAAGCTTTCTTT. It specifies CASSGSGTGFIKAFF.

This rearrangement joins TRBV3-1 (or the pseudogene TRBV3-2) to TRBJ2-7, with D maybe TRBD1 (6 bases). The CDR3 extends over 15 amino acids. Trimming pared 2 bases from V and 0 bases from J, leaving 11 bases between. Germline CDR1 LGHDT, CDR2 YNNKEL (reference sequence). CDR3: CASSQLGQHSYEQYF. The CDR3, as DNA: TGTGCCAGCAGCCAACTAGGACAGCACTCCTACGAGCAGTACTTC.

V is TRBV5-1 and J is TRBJ1-1; D may be TRBD1 (6 bases). Trimming removed 3 bases from V and 5 bases from J, with 17 bases in between. The CDR3 consists of 15 residues. The germline CDR1 and CDR2 sequences are SGHRS and YFSETQ. The DNA for the CDR3 is TGCGCCAGCAGCTATTCCAGGGGAGAGGGGACTGAAGCTTTCTTT. It is translated as CASSYSRGEGTEAFF. Full variable domain (outside the CDR3, taken from reference TRBV5-1 and TRBJ1-1): KAGVTQTPRYLIKTRGQQVTLSCSPISGHRSVSWYQQTPGQGLQFLFEYFSETQRNKGNFPGRFSGRQFSNSRSEMNVSTLELGDSALYLCASSYSRGEGTEAFFGQGTRLTVV.

V is TRBV19 and J is TRBJ2-2; 7 bases match TRBD1. The CDR3 sequence is 15 residues long. V dropped 4 bases and J dropped 1; count of bases not matched to a gene: 3. CDR1 LNHDA and CDR2 SQIVND come from the germline V gene (reference sequence). The CDR3 spells CASSTAGGNTGELFF. The CDR3 region has the DNA TGTGCCAGTAGTACCGCAGGGGGGAACACCGGGGAGCTGTTTTTT.